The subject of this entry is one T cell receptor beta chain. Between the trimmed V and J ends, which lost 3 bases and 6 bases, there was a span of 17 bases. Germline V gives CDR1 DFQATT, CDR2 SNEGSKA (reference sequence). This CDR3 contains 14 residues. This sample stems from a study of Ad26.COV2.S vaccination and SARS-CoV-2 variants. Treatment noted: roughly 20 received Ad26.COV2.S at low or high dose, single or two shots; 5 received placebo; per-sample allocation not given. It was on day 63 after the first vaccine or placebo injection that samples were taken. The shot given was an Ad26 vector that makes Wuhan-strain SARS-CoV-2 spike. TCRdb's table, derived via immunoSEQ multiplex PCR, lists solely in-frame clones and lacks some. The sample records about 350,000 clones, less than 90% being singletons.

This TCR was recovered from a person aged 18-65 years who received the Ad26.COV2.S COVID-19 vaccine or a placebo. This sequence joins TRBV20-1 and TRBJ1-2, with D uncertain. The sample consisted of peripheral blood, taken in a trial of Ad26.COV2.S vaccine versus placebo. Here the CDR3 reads CSASRLGGFDGYTF. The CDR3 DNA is TGCAGTGCTAGTCGTTTAGGTGGCTTCGATGGCTACACCTTC.